Presented here are 15 T cell receptor beta chains from one specimen sequenced in a study of T cells after yellow fever vaccination. From the 5' RACE reads, TCRdb called clonotypes with MiXCR, one entry per CDR3 protein. The data hold hundreds of thousands of distinct CDR3 sequences, with about 10% observed a single time. Sequencing was performed on CD4+ T cells sorted from PBMCs, taken 5 days after the yellow fever booster vaccination. The receptors originated from a man between 18 and 29 years old who received the YFV17D yellow fever vaccine.

V and J are TRBV5-1 and TRBJ1-1; 7 nucleotides line up with TRBD1. V was pared by 6 bases and J by 2 bases, with 10 bases of the junction left unmatched. Germline V gives CDR1 SGHRS, CDR2 YFSETQ. The CDR3 is made up of 15 amino acids. The CDR3 nucleotides are TGCGCCAGCACCCGACAGGGCGGTTCAAACACTGAAGCTTTCTTT. This codes for CASTRQGGSNTEAFF.

The chain couples TRBV4-1 to TRBJ1-4; TRBD1 might be the D (5 bases). Germline V gene lookup returns CDR1 MGHRA and CDR2 YSYEKL. The CDR3 loop spans 15 amino acids. The V gene lost 1 base and the J gene lost 4 bases, with 10 bases spanning the gap. The chain's CDR3 is CASSQGPGFNEKLFF. As DNA, the CDR3 is TGCGCCAGCAGCCAAGGTCCAGGGTTTAATGAAAAACTGTTTTTT.

The chain is built from TRBV10-3 and TRBJ2-3; D might be TRBD1 (5 bases). The CDR3 consists of 15 residues. V was cut by 0 bases and J by 10 bases, with 17 bases left in between. The V gene's germline CDR1 is ENHRY and CDR2 SYGVKD. The CDR3 is CAISESPGIHMAQYF. CDR3 sequence (DNA): TGTGCCATCAGTGAGTCACCAGGGATACATATGGCGCAGTATTTT.

This clonotype was seen a few times. This chain uses TRBV12-3 or TRBV12-4 with TRBJ2-5; 8 nucleotides agree with TRBD2. The CDR3 has 13 residues. Unmatched junction bases numbered 3, after V lost 5 bases and J lost 4 bases. The CDR3: CASSPGGPETQYF. CDR3 coding DNA: TGTGCCAGCAGTCCGGGGGGGCCAGAGACCCAGTACTTC.

On this clonotype itself: This may come from a read error, since a much larger clone is one base off. This rearrangement joins TRBV11-2 to TRBJ1-2; D perhaps matches TRBD1 (5 bases). CDR1 and CDR2 from the germline V gene are SGHAT and FQNNGV. The CDR3 has 14 amino acids. V shed 0 bases and J shed 6 bases, with 11 bases lying between them. CDR3: CASSLDIQGDGYTF. The DNA for the CDR3 is TGTGCCAGCAGCTTAGATATCCAGGGTGATGGCTACACCTTC.

The chain uses TRBV7-8 and TRBJ2-6; D gene unclear. This CDR3 spans 17 amino acids. Germline loops: CDR1 SGHVS, CDR2 FQNEAQ. V was pared by 6 bases and J by 2 bases, with 17 bases between. For the CDR3, the DNA is TGTGCCAGCAGACCAGCCTACAAAGGGACTGGGGCCAACGTCCTGACTTTC. Translated, it gives CASRPAYKGTGANVLTF.

This clonotype has just a few counts. The chain employs TRBV20-1 and TRBJ2-5, with a possible D match to TRBD2 (6 bases). The CDR3 spans 13 residues. CDR1 and CDR2 (germline): DFQATT, SNEGSKA (reference sequence). The V gene lost 8 bases and the J gene lost 1 base, with 14 bases spanning the gap. The CDR3 sequence is CSSTLAGQETQYF. The CDR3 coding sequence is TGCAGTTCCACACTAGCAGGCCAAGAGACCCAGTACTTC.

There are many counts of this clonotype. The V call is TRBV6-1, the J call TRBJ1-5; D remains unclear. This CDR3 region has 16 residues. Germline V gene sequence: CDR1 MNHNS, CDR2 SASEGT. Trimming stripped 0 bases from V and 7 bases from J, with 16 bases between. The CDR3 region has the DNA TGTGCCAGCAGTGAAGCATTGCCGACCCCATGGCAGCCCCAGCATTTT. It translates to CASSEALPTPWQPQHF.

The sample holds a few counts of this clonotype. The chain has TRBV21-1 and TRBJ2-2; TRBD1, the D gene given by the table, was not confirmed from the DNA. TRBV21-1 is an annotated pseudogene. CDR3 length equals 14 residues. In DNA, the CDR3 is TGTGCCTGCCCCGGCCAGGGGGCCGATGGGGAGCTGTTTTTT. This encodes CACPGQGADGELFF.

This sequence joins TRBV6-6 and TRBJ1-4, with TRBD1 as a possible D gene (6 bases). The V gene's germline CDR1 is MNHNY and CDR2 SVGAGI (reference sequence). The CDR3 loop spans 14 amino acids. With 2 bases removed from V and 8 bases from J, the gap between germline ends came to 12 bases. CDR3 region: CASSYPGVDEKLFF. The DNA for the CDR3 is TGTGCCAGCAGTTACCCAGGGGTTGACGAAAAACTGTTTTTT.

This chain links TRBV29-1 with TRBJ1-4; D is possibly TRBD1 (5 bases). The V gene's germline CDR1 is SQVTM and CDR2 ANQGSEA. V was shortened by 4 bases and J by 8 bases, with 17 bases between the two germline ends. The CDR3 extends over 14 amino acids. The CDR3 loop is CSVGIDSQPEKLFF. The CDR3 coding sequence is TGCAGCGTTGGGATTGACAGCCAACCCGAAAAACTGTTTTTT.

This clonotype appeared many times. One end of the junction is discordant with germline, which a read error may explain. The chain couples TRBV7-7 to TRBJ2-2; no definite D call. The CDR3 covers 13 residues. CDR1 is SSHAT and CDR2 is FNYEAQ in the germline V gene (reference sequence). CDR3 region: CASSPTGNGELFF. In DNA form, the CDR3 reads TGTGCTAGCAGCCCGACGGGCAACGGGGAGCTGTTTTTT.

This clonotype was observed a few times. This chain links TRBV6-5 with TRBJ2-1; D call uncertain. Trimming took off 0 bases at V and 0 bases at J, with 6 bases between the two ends. The CDR3 spans 15 residues. The germline V gene has CDR1 MNHEY and CDR2 SVGAGI. The CDR3 sequence is CASSYSASSYNEQFF. CDR3 nucleotide sequence: TGTGCCAGCAGTTACTCTGCGAGCTCCTACAATGAGCAGTTCTTC.

In its sample, this clonotype was seen many times. The genes are TRBV7-2 and TRBJ2-7, with 7 positions matching TRBD1. The J segment lost 2 bases and the V segment lost 2 bases, leaving 3 bases of the junction unmatched. The CDR3 is 14 residues long. The germline CDR1 and CDR2 sequences are SGHTA and FQGNSA. Here the CDR3 DNA reads TGTGCCAGCAGCTTAAACAGGGGTACCTACGAGCAGTACTTC. Translating it yields CASSLNRGTYEQYF. The variable domain in full, with the rest retrieved from reference TRBV7-2 and TRBJ2-7, is GAGVSQSPSNKVTEKGKDVELRCDPISGHTALYWYRQSLGQGLEFLIYFQGNSAPDKSGLPSDRFSAERTGGSVSTLTIQRTQQEDSAVYLCASSLNRGTYEQYFGPGTRLTVT.

This clonotype was observed many times. V and J are TRBV7-2 and TRBJ2-7; D gene unclear. Trimming stripped 7 bases from V and 5 bases from J, with 24 bases between. Germline V gene data show CDR1 as SGHTA and CDR2 as FQGNSA. The CDR3 consists of 16 residues. The CDR3: CASIPLGVVGFDEQYV. The CDR3 region has the DNA TGTGCCAGCATCCCCTTAGGCGTTGTAGGGTTCGACGAGCAGTACGTC.